This T cell receptor (beta chain) was documented in a study of shared clonotypes between healthy human individuals. Overall study results and limits: Generally, naive subsets came out with larger estimated richness than memory subsets. Unshared clonotypes carried lower generation probabilities than those common to all four donors.

The authors ran the assay at deep level. Sorted-subset replicate PCR reactions contained approximately 190 ng DNA, corresponding to around 30,000 T cell genomes. TCRdb's table, derived via immunoSEQ multiplex PCR, lists solely in-frame clones and lacks some. The table has 850,000 to 1,200,000 clones, about 75% seen once; the top ten hold about 1.4%. As for this clone: The target antigen is unknown.

The J segment lost 0 bases and the V segment lost 5 bases, leaving 7 bases of the junction unmatched. Germline lookup yields CDR1 SGHDT and CDR2 YYEEEE. This CDR3 contains 15 residues. The chain employs TRBV5-6 and TRBJ1-1; TRBD1 agrees at 7 bases. Sequencing input: memory CD4+ T cells sorted from blood. The subset denotes: CD45RA-negative fraction. This TCR derives from a man younger than 35 in good health. CDR3 loop: CASSGTAYLNTEAFF. In nucleotides, the CDR3 is TGTGCCAGCAGTGGGACAGCTTACCTGAACACTGAAGCTTTCTTT.